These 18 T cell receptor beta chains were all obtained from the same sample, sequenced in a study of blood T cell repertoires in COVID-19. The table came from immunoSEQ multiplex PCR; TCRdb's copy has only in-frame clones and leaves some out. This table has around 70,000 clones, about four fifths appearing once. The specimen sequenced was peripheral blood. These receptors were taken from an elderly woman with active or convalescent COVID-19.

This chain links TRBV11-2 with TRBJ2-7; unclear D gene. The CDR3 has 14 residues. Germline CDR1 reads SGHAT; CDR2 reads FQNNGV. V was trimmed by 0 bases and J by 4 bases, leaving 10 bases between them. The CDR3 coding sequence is TGTGCCAGCAGCTTAGATTTTGGCGGATACGAGCAGTACTTC. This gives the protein CASSLDFGGYEQYF.

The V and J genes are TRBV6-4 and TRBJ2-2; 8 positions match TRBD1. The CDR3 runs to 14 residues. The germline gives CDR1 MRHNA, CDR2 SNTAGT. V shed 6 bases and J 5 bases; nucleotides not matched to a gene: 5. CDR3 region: CASRPDRATGELFF. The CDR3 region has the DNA TGTGCCAGCAGGCCGGACAGGGCAACCGGGGAGCTGTTTTTT.

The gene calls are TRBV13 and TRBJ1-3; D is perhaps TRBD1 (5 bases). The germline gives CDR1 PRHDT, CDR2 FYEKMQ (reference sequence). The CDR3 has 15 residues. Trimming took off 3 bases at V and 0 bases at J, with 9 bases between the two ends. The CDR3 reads CASSLGRSSGNTIYF. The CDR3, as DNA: TGTGCCAGCAGCTTGGGGCGGTCCTCTGGAAACACCATATATTTT. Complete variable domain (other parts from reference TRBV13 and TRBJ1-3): AAGVIQSPRHLIKEKRETATLKCYPIPRHDTVYWYQQGPGQDPQFLISFYEKMQSDKGSIPDRFSAQQFSDYHSELNMSSLELGDSALYFCASSLGRSSGNTIYFGEGSWLTVV.

The chain's CDR3 is CASSSQGFRQTQYF. CDR3 nucleotides: TGTGCCAGCAGTTCGCAGGGTTTTCGACAGACCCAGTACTTC. The gene calls are TRBV7-2 and TRBJ2-5; D may be TRBD1 (5 bases). CDR3 size: 14 residues. The V and J ends lost 6 bases and 6 bases respectively, with 17 bases between them. In germline, CDR1 is SGHTA, CDR2 FQGNSA.

This CDR3 reads CASSLVGTAISYEQYF. For the CDR3, the DNA is TGCGCCAGCAGCTTGGTAGGGACAGCGATCTCCTACGAGCAGTACTTC. This sequence joins TRBV5-1 and TRBJ2-7; 7 bases align to TRBD1. The V gene's germline CDR1 is SGHRS and CDR2 YFSETQ. The CDR3 has 16 residues. V lost 0 bases and J lost 0; bases outside the gene matches: 6.

The CDR3 spells CASSTRTGMNTEAFF. CDR3 nucleotide sequence: TGTGCCAGTAGTACTCGGACAGGGATGAACACTGAAGCTTTCTTT. The chain joins TRBV19 to TRBJ1-1; 8 nucleotides line up with TRBD1. The CDR3 consists of 15 residues. The trim removed 4 bases at V and 0 bases at J, leaving 4 bases unmatched. Per the germline V gene, CDR1 is LNHDA and CDR2 is SQIVND (reference sequence).

As DNA, the CDR3 is TGCGCCAGCAGCGAAGGAGCCTCCTACAATGAGCAGTTCTTC. It encodes CASSEGASYNEQFF. The rearrangement joins TRBV5-1 to TRBJ2-1; no firm D call. This CDR3 contains 14 residues. The germline CDR1 and CDR2 sequences are SGHRS and YFSETQ. The germline V and J ends were trimmed by 4 bases and 0 bases, with 8 bases remaining between them.

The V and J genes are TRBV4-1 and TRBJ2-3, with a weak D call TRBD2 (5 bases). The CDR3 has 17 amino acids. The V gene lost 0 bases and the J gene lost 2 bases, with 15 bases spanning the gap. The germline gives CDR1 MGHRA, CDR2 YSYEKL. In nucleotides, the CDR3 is TGCGCCAGCAGCCAAGATCCGGCCCGGGGTCTCACAGATACGCAGTATTTT. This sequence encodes CASSQDPARGLTDTQYF.

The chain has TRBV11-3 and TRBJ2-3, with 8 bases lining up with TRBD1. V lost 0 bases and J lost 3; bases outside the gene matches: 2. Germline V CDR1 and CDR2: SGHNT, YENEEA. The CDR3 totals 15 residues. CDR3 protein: CASSLDRGLTDTQYF. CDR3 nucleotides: TGTGCCAGCAGCTTAGACAGGGGGCTAACAGATACGCAGTATTTT.

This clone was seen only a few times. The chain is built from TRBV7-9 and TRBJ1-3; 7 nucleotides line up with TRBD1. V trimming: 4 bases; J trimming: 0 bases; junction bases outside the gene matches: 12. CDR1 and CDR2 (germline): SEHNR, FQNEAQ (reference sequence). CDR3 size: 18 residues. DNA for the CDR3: TGTGCCAGCAGCTCCCTACAGGGGAAACTCATCTCTGGAAACACCATATATTTT. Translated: CASSSLQGKLISGNTIYF.

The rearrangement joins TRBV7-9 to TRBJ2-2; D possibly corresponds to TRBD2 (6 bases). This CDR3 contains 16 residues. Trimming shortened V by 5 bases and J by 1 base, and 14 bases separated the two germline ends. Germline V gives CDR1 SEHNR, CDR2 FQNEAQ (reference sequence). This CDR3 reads CASSHLLGGNTGELFF. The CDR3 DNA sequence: TGTGCCAGCAGCCACTTACTGGGAGGGAACACCGGGGAGCTGTTTTTT.

This chain's CDR3 is CASSSGQVNEKLFF. CDR3 bases: TGCGCCAGCAGCTCAGGACAGGTTAATGAAAAACTGTTTTTT. J is TRBJ1-4 and V is TRBV5-1, with TRBD1 matching 7 bases. The CDR3 runs 14 residues. Looked up from germline, CDR1 is SGHRS and CDR2 is YFSETQ. With 3 bases clipped from V and 4 bases from J, the junction kept 3 bases outside the gene matches.

This chain's CDR3 is CASRTTGSGNTIYF. Here the CDR3 DNA reads TGTGCCAGCAGAACTACAGGGTCCGGAAACACCATATATTTT. The chain combines TRBV28 with TRBJ1-3; possible D gene TRBD1, 6 bases. The CDR3 length is 14 residues. Germline V gives CDR1 MDHEN, CDR2 SYDVKM. Trimming pared 6 bases from V and 4 bases from J, leaving 13 bases between.

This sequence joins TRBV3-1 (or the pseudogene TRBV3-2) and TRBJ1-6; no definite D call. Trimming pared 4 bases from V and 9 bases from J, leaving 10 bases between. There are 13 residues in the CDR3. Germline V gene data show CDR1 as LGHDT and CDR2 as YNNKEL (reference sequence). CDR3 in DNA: TGTGCCAGCAGCCCAAACAGAGCTTCACCCCTCCACTTT. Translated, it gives CASSPNRASPLHF.

CDR3 region: CASSLLAGVYEQYF. The CDR3 nucleotides read TGTGCCAGCAGCTTACTAGCGGGAGTCTACGAGCAGTACTTC. This chain uses TRBV7-9 with TRBJ2-7; TRBD2 agrees at 10 bases. Losses at the gene ends were 2 bases for V and 3 bases for J; bases not matched to a gene: 1. Germline V CDR1 and CDR2: SEHNR, FQNEAQ (reference sequence). CDR3 length equals 14 residues.

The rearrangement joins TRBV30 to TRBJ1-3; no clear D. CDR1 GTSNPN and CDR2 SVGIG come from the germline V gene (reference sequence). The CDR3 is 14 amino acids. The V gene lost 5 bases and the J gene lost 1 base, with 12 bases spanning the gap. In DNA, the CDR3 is TGTGCCTGGGACCAATTACTGTCTGGAAACACCATATATTTT. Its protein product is CAWDQLLSGNTIYF.

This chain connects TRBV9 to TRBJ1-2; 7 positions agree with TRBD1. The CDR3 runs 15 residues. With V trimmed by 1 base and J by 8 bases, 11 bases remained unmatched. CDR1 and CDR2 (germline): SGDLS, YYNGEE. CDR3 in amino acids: CASSVYGQDLSGYTF. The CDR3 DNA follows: TGTGCCAGCAGCGTATACGGACAGGATCTTTCAGGCTACACCTTC.

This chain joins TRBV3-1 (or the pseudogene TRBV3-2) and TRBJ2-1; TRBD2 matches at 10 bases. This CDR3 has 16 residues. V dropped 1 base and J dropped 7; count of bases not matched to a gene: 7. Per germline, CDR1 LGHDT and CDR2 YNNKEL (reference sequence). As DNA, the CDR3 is TGTGCCAGCAGCCAAGGAGCGGGAGGGCCGCGGAATGAGCAGTTCTTC. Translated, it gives CASSQGAGGPRNEQFF.